This TCR beta chain is drawn from a study of blood T cell repertoires in COVID-19. Study context: COVID-19 samples from acute and convalescent phases originated in the United States, Italy and Spain. The analysed material was cDNA or gDNA that came from T cells, B-cell-depleted T cells, or PBMCs.

V trimming: 1 base; J trimming: 9 bases; junction bases outside the gene matches: 7. Germline V lookup: CDR1 KGHSH, CDR2 LQKENI. The CDR3 totals 15 residues. TCRdb's table, derived via immunoSEQ multiplex PCR, lists solely in-frame clones and lacks some. Of roughly 310,000 clones detected, about nine tenths appear once; the ten largest clones hold less than 3%. The receptor was derived from a woman aged 25 to 39 with COVID-19, enrolled during active disease. The V call is TRBV18, the J call TRBJ2-1; 9 positions match TRBD2. Sequencing was done on a sample of peripheral blood. CDR3 DNA: TGTGCCAGCTCACCACTAGCGGGAGTAACCAGTGAGCAGTTCTTC. Residues: CASSPLAGVTSEQFF.